This TCR beta chain was identified in a study of blood T cells in healthy people across ages. Study observations and caveats: Estimates of diversity drawn from one million T cells were considered underestimates. PBMCs left unsorted prevented a conclusive naive versus antigen-experienced comparison. With age, beta diversity per million T cells declined roughly linearly, significantly by 40.

V lost 4 bases to trimming and J lost 5 bases, with 18 bases between them. This CDR3 has 14 amino acids. CDR1 and CDR2 from the germline V gene are SQVTM and ANQGSEA. A second 7 to 11 cycle PCR used barcoded and J-beta primers. Each single sample gave us at least 3 million CDR3-containing paired-end reads. A single record per CDR3 protein comes from TCRdb applying MiXCR to the 5' RACE reads. The sample shows some 710,000 distinct CDR3 sequences, about 45% of them seen only once. As regards this clonotype: Antigen unknown.

This sequence joins TRBV29-1 and TRBJ2-7, with unresolved D. The clonotype was recovered from a man older than 75 in good health. The source material was blood. CDR3 in DNA: TGCAGCGTTGCCCCAGGAAGCCCTATGGACGAGCAGTACTTC. It encodes CSVAPGSPMDEQYF.